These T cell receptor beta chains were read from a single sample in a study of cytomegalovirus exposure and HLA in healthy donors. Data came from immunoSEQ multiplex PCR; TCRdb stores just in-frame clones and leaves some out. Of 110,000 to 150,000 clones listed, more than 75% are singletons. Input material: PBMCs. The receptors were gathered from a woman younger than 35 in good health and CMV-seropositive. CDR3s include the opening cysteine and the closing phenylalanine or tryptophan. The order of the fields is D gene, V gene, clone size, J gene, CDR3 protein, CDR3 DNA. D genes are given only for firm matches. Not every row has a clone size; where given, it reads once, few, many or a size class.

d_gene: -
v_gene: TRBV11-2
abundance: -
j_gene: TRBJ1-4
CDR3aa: CASSTRRATNEKLFF
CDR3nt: TGTGCCAGCAGCACACGACGGGCAACTAATGAAAAACTGTTTTTT

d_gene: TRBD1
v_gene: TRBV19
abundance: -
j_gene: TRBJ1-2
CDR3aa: CASSRDRGRVGYTF
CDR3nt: TGTGCCAGTAGCCGGGACAGGGGGCGAGTTGGCTACACCTTC

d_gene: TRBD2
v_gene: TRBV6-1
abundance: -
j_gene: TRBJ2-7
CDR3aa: CASPGLAGGIYEQYF
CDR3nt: TGTGCCAGCCCCGGACTAGCGGGGGGCATCTACGAGCAGTACTTC

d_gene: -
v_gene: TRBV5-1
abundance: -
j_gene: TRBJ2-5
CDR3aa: CASSPGYSSYQETQYF
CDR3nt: TGCGCCAGCAGCCCTGGATACAGCTCGTACCAAGAGACCCAGTACTTC

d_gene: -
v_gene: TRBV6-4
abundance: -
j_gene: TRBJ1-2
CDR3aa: CASSDSHYGYTF
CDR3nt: TGTGCCAGCAGTGACAGCCACTATGGCTACACCTTC

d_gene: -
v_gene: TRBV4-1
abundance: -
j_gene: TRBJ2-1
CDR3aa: CASSQESSSHEQFF
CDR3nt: TGCGCCAGCAGCCAAGAGTCTAGTTCCCATGAGCAGTTCTTC

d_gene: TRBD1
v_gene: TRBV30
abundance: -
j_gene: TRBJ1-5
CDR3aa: CASGQGAGQPQHF
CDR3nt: TGTGCCTCGGGACAGGGGGCAGGTCAGCCCCAGCATTTT

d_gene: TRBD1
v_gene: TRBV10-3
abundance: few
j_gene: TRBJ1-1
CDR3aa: CAISPGQGAGGTEAFF
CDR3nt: TGTGCCATCTCTCCAGGACAGGGGGCTGGGGGCACTGAAGCTTTCTTT

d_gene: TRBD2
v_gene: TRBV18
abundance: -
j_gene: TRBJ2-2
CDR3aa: CASSPKSPAAGGHYTGELFF
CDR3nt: TGTGCCAGCTCACCAAAATCCCCTGCGGCGGGGGGGCACTACACCGGGGAGCTGTTTTTT

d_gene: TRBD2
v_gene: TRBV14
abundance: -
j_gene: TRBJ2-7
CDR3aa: CASSRGLSGGLRDRSYEQYF
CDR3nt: TGTGCCAGCAGCCGGGGCCTGAGCGGGGGCTTGAGAGACCGATCCTACGAGCAGTACTTC

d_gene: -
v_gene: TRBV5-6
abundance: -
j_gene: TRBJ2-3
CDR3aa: CASSLEDRFIARATDTQYF
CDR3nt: TGTGCCAGCAGCTTAGAAGACAGGTTTATAGCCAGAGCGACAGATACGCAGTATTTT

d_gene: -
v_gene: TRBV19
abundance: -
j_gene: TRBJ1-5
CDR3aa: CASSIARNQPQHF
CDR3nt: TGTGCCAGTAGTATCGCCAGAAATCAGCCCCAGCATTTT

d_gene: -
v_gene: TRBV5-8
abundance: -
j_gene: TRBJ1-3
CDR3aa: CASSFGGLSGNTIYF
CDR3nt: TGTGCCAGCAGCTTCGGGGGACTCTCTGGAAACACCATATATTTT

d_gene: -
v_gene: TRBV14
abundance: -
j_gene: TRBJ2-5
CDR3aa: CASSGVFGGTQYF
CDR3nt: TGTGCCAGCAGCGGGGTTTTCGGGGGGACCCAGTACTTC

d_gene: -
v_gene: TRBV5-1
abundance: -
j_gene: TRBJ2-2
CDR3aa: CASSLVGSTGELFF
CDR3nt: TGCGCCAGCAGCTTGGTTGGTAGCACCGGGGAGCTGTTTTTT

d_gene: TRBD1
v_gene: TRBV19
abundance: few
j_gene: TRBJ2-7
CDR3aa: CASNKQGGSYEQYF
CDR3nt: TGTGCCAGTAATAAACAGGGGGGATCCTACGAGCAGTACTTC

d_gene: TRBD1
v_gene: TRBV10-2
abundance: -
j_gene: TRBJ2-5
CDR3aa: CASTGDRGLGETQYF
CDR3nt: TGCGCCAGCACCGGGGACAGGGGGCTTGGTGAGACCCAGTACTTC

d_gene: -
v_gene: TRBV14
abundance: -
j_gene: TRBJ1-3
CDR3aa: CASSRQGQTGNTIYF
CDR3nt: TGTGCCAGCAGCCGGCAGGGCCAGACTGGAAACACCATATATTTT

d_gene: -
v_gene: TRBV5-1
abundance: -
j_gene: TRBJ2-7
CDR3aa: CASSSPLAGMVEQYF
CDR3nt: TGCGCCAGCAGCTCCCCGTTGGCAGGGATGGTCGAGCAGTACTTC

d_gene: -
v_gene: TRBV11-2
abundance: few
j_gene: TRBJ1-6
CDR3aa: CASSLGGLDSPLHF
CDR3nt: TGTGCCAGCAGCTTAGGAGGTTTGGATTCACCCCTCCACTTT

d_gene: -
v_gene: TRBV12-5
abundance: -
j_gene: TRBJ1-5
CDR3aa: CASGLSGGDSPQHF
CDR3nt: TGTGCTAGTGGTTTGAGCGGCGGGGACTCGCCCCAGCATTTT

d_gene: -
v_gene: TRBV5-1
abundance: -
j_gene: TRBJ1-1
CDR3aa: CASSPEGVTNTEAFF
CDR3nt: TGCGCCAGCAGCCCCGAGGGGGTAACGAACACTGAAGCTTTCTTT

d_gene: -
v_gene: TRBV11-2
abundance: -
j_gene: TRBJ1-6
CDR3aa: CASSRSPGGVGSPLHF
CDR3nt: TGTGCCAGCAGCCGATCCCCGGGAGGCGTCGGTTCACCCCTCCACTTT

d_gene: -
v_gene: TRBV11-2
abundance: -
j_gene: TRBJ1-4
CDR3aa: CASSRSGTTNEKLFF
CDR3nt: TGTGCCAGCAGCCGATCAGGGACAACTAATGAAAAACTGTTTTTT

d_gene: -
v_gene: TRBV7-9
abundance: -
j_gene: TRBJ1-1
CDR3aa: CASSPKGRGGNTEAFF
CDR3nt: TGTGCCAGCAGCCCTAAGGGGCGGGGAGGCAACACTGAAGCTTTCTTT

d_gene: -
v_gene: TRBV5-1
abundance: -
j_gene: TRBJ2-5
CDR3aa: CASSSGVLGETQYF
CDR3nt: TGCGCCAGCAGCTCAGGGGTATTAGGAGAGACCCAGTACTTC

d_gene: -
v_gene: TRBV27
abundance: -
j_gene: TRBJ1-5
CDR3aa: CASSLGRYSNQPQHF
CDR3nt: TGTGCCAGCAGTTTAGGTCGCTATAGCAATCAGCCCCAGCATTTT

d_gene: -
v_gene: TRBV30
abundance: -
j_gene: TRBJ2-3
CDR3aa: CAWRTGMGTDTQYF
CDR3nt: TGTGCCTGGAGAACAGGGATGGGGACAGATACGCAGTATTTT

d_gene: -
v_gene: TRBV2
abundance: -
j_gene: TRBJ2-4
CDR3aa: CASSEGRAKNIQYF
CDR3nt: TGTGCCAGCAGTGAAGGCAGGGCCAAAAACATTCAGTACTTC

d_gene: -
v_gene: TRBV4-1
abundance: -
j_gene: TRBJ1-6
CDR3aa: CASSQGGDSYNSPLHF
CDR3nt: TGCGCCAGCAGCCAAGGGGGCGACTCCTATAATTCACCCCTCCACTTT

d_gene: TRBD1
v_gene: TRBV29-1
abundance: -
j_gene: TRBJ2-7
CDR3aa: CSVTGQLYEQYF
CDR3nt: TGCAGCGTCACGGGACAGCTCTACGAGCAGTACTTC

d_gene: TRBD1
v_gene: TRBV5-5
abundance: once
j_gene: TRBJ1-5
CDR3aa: CASSFSATGDQPQHF
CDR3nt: TGTGCCAGCAGCTTTTCAGCGACAGGGGATCAGCCCCAGCATTTT

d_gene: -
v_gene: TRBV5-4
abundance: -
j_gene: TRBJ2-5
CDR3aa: CASSLAAWSAQETQYF
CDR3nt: TGTGCCAGCAGCTTGGCCGCTTGGAGCGCCCAAGAGACCCAGTACTTC

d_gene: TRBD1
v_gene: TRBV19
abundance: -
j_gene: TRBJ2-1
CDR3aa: CASSRIQTGWTYNEQFF
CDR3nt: TGTGCCAGTAGTAGAATACAGACAGGGTGGACCTACAATGAGCAGTTCTTC

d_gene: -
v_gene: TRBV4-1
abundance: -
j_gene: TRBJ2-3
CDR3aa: CASSHGRDKGQYF
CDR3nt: TGCGCCAGCAGCCACGGCCGGGACAAGGGGCAGTATTTT

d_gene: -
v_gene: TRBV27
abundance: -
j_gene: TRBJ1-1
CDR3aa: CASSSQGVVTEAFF
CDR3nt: TGTGCCAGCAGTTCCCAGGGTGTTGTGACTGAAGCTTTCTTT

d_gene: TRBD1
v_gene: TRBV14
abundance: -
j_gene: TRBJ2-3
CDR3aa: CASSQIYGTGDGTDTQYF
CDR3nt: TGTGCCAGCAGCCAAATCTACGGGACAGGGGATGGCACAGATACGCAGTATTTT

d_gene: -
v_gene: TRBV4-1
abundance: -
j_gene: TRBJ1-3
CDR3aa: CASSQPLTDRNTIYF
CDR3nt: TGCGCCAGCAGCCAACCACTGACAGACAGAAACACCATATATTTT

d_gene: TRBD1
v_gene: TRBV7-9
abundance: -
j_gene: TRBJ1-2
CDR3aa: CASSFDREAYGYTF
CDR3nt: TGTGCCAGCAGCTTCGACAGGGAGGCCTATGGCTACACCTTC

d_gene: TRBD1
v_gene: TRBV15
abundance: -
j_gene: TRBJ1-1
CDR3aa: CATSRAQGWNTEAFF
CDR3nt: TGTGCCACCAGCAGGGCACAGGGGTGGAACACTGAAGCTTTCTTT

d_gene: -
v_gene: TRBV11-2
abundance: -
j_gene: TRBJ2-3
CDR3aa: CASSLVMGRLADTQYF
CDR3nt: TGTGCCAGCAGCTTAGTGATGGGGCGACTAGCAGATACGCAGTATTTT

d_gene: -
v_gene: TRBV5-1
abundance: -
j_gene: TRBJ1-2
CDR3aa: CASSSTLDSLSNYGYTF
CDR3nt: TGCGCCAGCAGCTCGACTCTGGACAGCCTCTCTAACTATGGCTACACCTTC

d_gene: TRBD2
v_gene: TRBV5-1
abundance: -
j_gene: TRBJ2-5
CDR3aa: CASSLDGGRVWETQYF
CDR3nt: TGCGCCAGCAGCTTGGATGGAGGGAGGGTCTGGGAGACCCAGTACTTC

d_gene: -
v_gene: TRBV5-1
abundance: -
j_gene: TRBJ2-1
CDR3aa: CASSLEQAGYNEQFF
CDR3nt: TGCGCCAGCAGCTTGGAACAGGCCGGCTACAATGAGCAGTTCTTC

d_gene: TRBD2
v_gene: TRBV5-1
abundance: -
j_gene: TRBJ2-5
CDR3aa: CASSQGLAGVQETQYF
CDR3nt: TGCGCCAGCAGCCAAGGACTAGCGGGGGTCCAAGAGACCCAGTACTTC

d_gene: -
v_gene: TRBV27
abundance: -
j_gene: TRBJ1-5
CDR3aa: CASSLSWQGNQPQHF
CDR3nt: TGTGCCAGCAGTTTATCGTGGCAGGGCAATCAGCCCCAGCATTTT

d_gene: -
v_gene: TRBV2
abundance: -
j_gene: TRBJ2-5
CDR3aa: CASTATGTQYF
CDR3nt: TGTGCCAGCACTGCCACGGGGACCCAGTACTTC

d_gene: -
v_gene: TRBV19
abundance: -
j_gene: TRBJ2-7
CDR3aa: CASSIGARVYEQYF
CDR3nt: TGTGCCAGTAGTATTGGTGCCAGGGTCTACGAGCAGTACTTC

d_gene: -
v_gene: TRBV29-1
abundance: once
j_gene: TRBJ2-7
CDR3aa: CSVANRGYEQYF
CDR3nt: TGCAGCGTTGCGAACAGAGGGTACGAGCAGTACTTC

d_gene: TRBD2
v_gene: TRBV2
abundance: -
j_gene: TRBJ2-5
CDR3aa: CASSARLAGAQETQYF
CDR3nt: TGTGCCAGCAGTGCCCGACTAGCGGGGGCTCAAGAGACCCAGTACTTC

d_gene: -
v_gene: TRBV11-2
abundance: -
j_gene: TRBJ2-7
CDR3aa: CASSLEVGQEPQYF
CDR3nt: TGTGCCAGCAGCTTAGAGGTGGGGCAGGAGCCCCAGTACTTC

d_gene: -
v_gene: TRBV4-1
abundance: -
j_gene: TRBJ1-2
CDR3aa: CASSQVAAGLGDGYTF
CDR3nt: TGCGCCAGCAGCCAAGTAGCGGCAGGGCTCGGAGATGGCTACACCTTC

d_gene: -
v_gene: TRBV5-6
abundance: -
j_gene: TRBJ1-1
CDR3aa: CASSLKRIAHTEAFF
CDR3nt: TGTGCCAGCAGCTTGAAGCGGATCGCTCACACTGAAGCTTTCTTT

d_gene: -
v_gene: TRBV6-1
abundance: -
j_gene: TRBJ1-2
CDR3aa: CASTHRDNYGYTF
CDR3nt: TGTGCCAGCACCCACAGGGACAACTATGGCTACACCTTC

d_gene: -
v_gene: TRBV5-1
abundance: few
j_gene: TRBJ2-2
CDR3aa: CASSLEVGGTGELFF
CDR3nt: TGCGCCAGCAGCTTGGAGGTGGGGGGCACCGGGGAGCTGTTTTTT

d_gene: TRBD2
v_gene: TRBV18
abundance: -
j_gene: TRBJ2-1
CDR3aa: CASSPPTTSGPDNEQFF
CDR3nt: TGTGCCAGCTCACCACCCACGACTAGCGGGCCCGACAATGAGCAGTTCTTC

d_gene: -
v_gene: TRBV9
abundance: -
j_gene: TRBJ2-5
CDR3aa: CASSSDGKTQYF
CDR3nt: TGTGCCAGCAGCTCCGATGGCAAGACCCAGTACTTC

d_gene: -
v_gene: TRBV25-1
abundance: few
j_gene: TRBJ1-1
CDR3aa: CASSASGFMGSDTEAFF
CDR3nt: TGTGCCAGCAGTGCCTCGGGGTTCATGGGTAGCGACACTGAAGCTTTCTTT

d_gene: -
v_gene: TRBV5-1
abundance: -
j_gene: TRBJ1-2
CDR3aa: CASSLNRERGYTF
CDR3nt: TGCGCCAGCAGCTTGAACCGGGAGAGGGGCTACACCTTC

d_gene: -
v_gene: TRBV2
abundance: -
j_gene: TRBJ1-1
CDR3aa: CASIIRGYYTEAFF
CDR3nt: TGTGCCAGCATCATAAGGGGGTATTACACTGAAGCTTTCTTT